This T cell receptor (beta chain) was observed in a study of control samples from healthy donors and cancer patients. Generated by immunoSEQ multiplex PCR, the TCRdb table keeps only in-frame clones and is missing some. Altogether around 150,000 clones are present, 96% being singletons, with the ten largest covering around 0.92%. V was cut by 0 bases and J by 9 bases, with 10 bases left in between. The CDR3 is made up of 13 amino acids. Germline V CDR1 and CDR2: SGHKS, YYEKEE (reference sequence). Sequencing used blood. The chain couples TRBV5-5 to TRBJ2-1, with D perhaps TRBD1 or TRBD2 (5 bases each). This clonotype originated in a woman aged 25 to 39 in good health. The CDR3 protein is CASSLAGAGEQFF. The CDR3 DNA reads TGTGCCAGCAGCTTGGCCGGGGCTGGTGAGCAGTTCTTC.